These 30 T cell receptor beta chains were all obtained from the same sample, sequenced in a study of Graves' ophthalmopathy and Graves' hyperthyroidism. RNA transcripts were the source from which TCR beta CDR3 regions were amplified. First-round RT-PCR relied on HTBI primers, and a second-round multiplex PCR came next. TCRdb ran MiXCR on the multiplex PCR reads and lists one entry per CDR3 protein. The sample contains about 620,000 distinct CDR3 sequences, 22% of which appear only once. Sequencing was done on a sample of peripheral blood. These receptor sequences come from a young woman with stable Graves' hyperthyroidism. Some clones in this sample may be carry-over from other donors' samples.

The chain couples TRBV28 to TRBJ2-5; TRBD2 matches at 11 bases. The J segment lost 7 bases and the V segment lost 6 bases, leaving 4 bases of the junction unmatched. CDR3 length equals 13 residues. Germline V gene lookup returns CDR1 MDHEN and CDR2 SYDVKM. The CDR3 DNA reads TGTGCCAGCAGAATTGGGACTAGCGGGACCCAGTACTTC. This codes for CASRIGTSGTQYF. The whole variable domain, filled in from reference TRBV28 and TRBJ2-5, reads DVKVTQSSRYLVKRTGEKVFLECVQDMDHENMFWYRQDPGLGLRLIYFSYDVKMKEKGDIPEGYSVSREKKERFSLILESASTNQTSMYLCASRIGTSGTQYFGPGTRLLVL.

The sample holds many counts of this clonotype. The V gene is TRBV28, the J gene TRBJ2-7; either TRBD1 or TRBD2 may fit D (6 bases each). The CDR3 runs 14 residues. Trimming stripped 8 bases from V and 5 bases from J, with 19 bases between. Germline V lookup: CDR1 MDHEN, CDR2 SYDVKM. The CDR3 is CASEGTAGGDEQYF. DNA for the CDR3: TGTGCCAGCGAAGGGACCGCCGGGGGCGACGAGCAGTACTTC.

The J gene is TRBJ2-7, the V gene TRBV9, with 16 positions matching TRBD2. CDR1 is SGDLS and CDR2 is YYNGEE in the germline V gene. Trimming took 4 bases from V and 7 from J; bases not matched to a gene: 5. There are 15 residues in the CDR3. CDR3 DNA sequence: TGTGCCAGCAGCCCGGGACTAGCGGGAGGGAATGAGCAGTACTTC. This encodes CASSPGLAGGNEQYF.

This clonotype was seen repeatedly, ten times or more. The rearrangement joins TRBV6-2 or TRBV6-3 to TRBJ2-5; 9 nucleotides match TRBD1. Germline loops: CDR1 MNHEY, CDR2 SVGEGT. The CDR3 loop spans 15 amino acids. After removal of 7 bases from V and 3 bases from J, the junction contained 9 bases not matched to a gene. The CDR3 sequence: CASNRPGQGKETQYF. Written as DNA, the CDR3 is TGTGCCAGCAATCGCCCGGGACAGGGTAAAGAGACCCAGTACTTC.

The rearrangement joins TRBV6-1 to TRBJ2-7; D possibly corresponds to TRBD2 (5 bases). The germline CDR1 and CDR2 sequences are MNHNS and SASEGT. The ends were cut back, 7 bases at V and 2 bases at J, with 18 bases in the middle. The CDR3 totals 15 residues. Written as DNA, the CDR3 is TGTGCCAGCATCAAAATCCGGGGTGCCACCTACGAGCAGTACTTC. This gives the protein CASIKIRGATYEQYF.

V gene TRBV28 combines with J gene TRBJ2-7; 8 nucleotides match TRBD2. The CDR3 has 15 amino acids. Germline assignment: CDR1 MDHEN and CDR2 SYDVKM. Unmatched junction bases numbered 11, after V lost 6 bases and J lost 4 bases. The CDR3, as DNA: TGTGCCAGCAGCCAGGGCACTCGCGGGAGGTACGAGCAGTACTTC. Protein sequence: CASSQGTRGRYEQYF.

A few counts support this clonotype. An end of the junction differs from the germline gene, which may be a read error. V usage is TRBV11-2 and J usage is TRBJ2-7; D is ambiguous. The CDR3 is 11 residues long. In germline, CDR1 is SGHAT, CDR2 FQNNGV. The CDR3 sequence is CASSDSDEQYF. The CDR3 region has the DNA TGTGCCAGCAGCGACTCCGACGAGCAGTACTTC.

In its sample, this clonotype was seen many times. The CDR3 loop reads CASSASDTGELFF. CDR3 sequence (DNA): TGTGCCAGCAGCGCCAGTGACACCGGGGAGCTGTTTTTT. The rearrangement uses TRBV9 and TRBJ2-2; no clear D. Trimming shortened V by 3 bases and J by 3 bases, and 6 bases separated the two germline ends. CDR3 length: 13 residues. Germline V gene lookup returns CDR1 SGDLS and CDR2 YYNGEE. The full variable domain, in which reference TRBV9 and TRBJ2-2 provide the parts outside the CDR3, is DSGVTQTPKHLITATGQRVTLRCSPRSGDLSVYWYQQSLDQGLQFLIQYYNGEERAKGNILERFSAQQFPDLHSELNLSSLELGDSALYFCASSASDTGELFFGEGSRLTVL.

This clonotype has at least ten counts. This rearrangement joins TRBV24-1 to TRBJ1-2, with no clear D. The V and J ends lost 0 bases and 8 bases respectively, with 3 bases between them. The CDR3 has 11 residues. Germline CDR1 reads KGHDR; CDR2 reads SFDVKD. CDR3 amino acids: CATSDLSGYTF. CDR3 nucleotide sequence: TGTGCCACCAGTGATTTGTCGGGCTACACCTTC.

This clonotype was seen more than once but under ten times. The V gene is TRBV19, the J gene TRBJ2-7; D may be TRBD1 or TRBD2 (5 bases each). Trimming stripped 5 bases from V and 0 bases from J, with 11 bases between. Looked up from germline, CDR1 is LNHDA and CDR2 is SQIVND (reference sequence). CDR3 length: 14 amino acids. The CDR3, as DNA: TGTGCCAGTAGTGCCGTCGGGGCCTCCTACGAGCAGTACTTC. This gives the protein CASSAVGASYEQYF.

About this clonotype: The junction differs from germline at one of its ends, possibly a read error. The rearrangement links TRBV28 to TRBJ1-3, with D tentatively TRBD1 (6 bases). This CDR3 is 16 amino acids long. The germline CDR1 and CDR2 sequences are MDHEN and SYDVKM. The CDR3 nucleotides are TGTGCCAGCAGTTCTGACAGGCTCATCTCTGGAAACACTATATATTTT. Its protein is CASSSDRLISGNTIYF.

This clonotype came up a few times. The rearrangement links TRBV12-3 or TRBV12-4 to TRBJ2-7, with D perhaps TRBD2 (6 bases). V lost 4 bases and J 2 bases, leaving 15 bases between the germline ends. This CDR3 region has 15 residues. The CDR3 region is CASSYTGRLAYEQYF. CDR3 nucleotides: TGTGCCAGCAGTTATACGGGGAGGCTGGCCTACGAGCAGTACTTC.

This clonotype has a count of ten or more. DNA of the CDR3: TGTGCCAGCAGCCCAAAGGGGGTGGGTGGCTACACCTTC. Protein product: CASSPKGVGGYTF. V gene TRBV7-3 combines with J gene TRBJ1-2, with a tentative D call TRBD1 (6 bases). The CDR3 is 13 residues long. Looked up from germline, CDR1 is SGHTA and CDR2 is FQGTGA. Trimming pared 5 bases from V and 7 bases from J, leaving 14 bases between.

This clonotype has at least ten counts. It is unclear where the CDR3 begins or ends on the DNA, so no DNA is shown, and the CDR3 is as TCRdb lists it. J is TRBJ1-6 and V is TRBV6-5; TRBD1, the D gene given by the table, was not confirmed from the DNA. Germline V gives CDR1 MNHEY, CDR2 SVGAGI. The CDR3 contains 17 residues when both ends are counted. The CDR3 region is CASSYFFGSGPNSPLHF.

The chain is built from TRBV6-1 and TRBJ2-7, with unresolved D. There are 13 residues in the CDR3. Germline assignment: CDR1 MNHNS and CDR2 SASEGT. V was trimmed by 6 bases and J by 0 bases, leaving 9 bases between them. CDR3 coding DNA: TGTGCCAGCAGGGAACCTAGCTCCTACGAGCAGTACTTC. This codes for CASREPSSYEQYF.

The chain joins TRBV19 to TRBJ2-2; TRBD2 aligns across 8 bases. CDR3 length equals 15 residues. V shed 6 bases and J 1 base; nucleotides not matched to a gene: 4. The V gene's germline CDR1 is LNHDA and CDR2 SQIVND (reference sequence). This chain's CDR3 is CASRPAGVNTGELFF. In DNA form, the CDR3 reads TGTGCCAGTAGGCCAGCGGGAGTGAACACCGGGGAGCTGTTTTTT.

V usage is TRBV6-1 and J usage is TRBJ1-2; TRBD1 might be the D (6 bases). The ends were cut back, 2 bases at V and 8 bases at J, with 12 bases in the middle. CDR3 size: 13 residues. From germline, CDR1 is MNHNS and CDR2 SASEGT. CDR3 region: CASSEQGTEGYTF. CDR3 DNA: TGTGCCAGCAGTGAACAGGGGACGGAGGGCTACACCTTC.

This clonotype was counted many times. The chain employs TRBV19 and TRBJ1-2, with TRBD1 matching over 7 bases. CDR1 and CDR2 (germline): LNHDA, SQIVND (reference sequence). V was clipped by 5 bases and J by 0 bases; unmatched bases: 6. The CDR3 covers 15 residues. The CDR3 DNA reads TGTGCCAGTAGTGTTCGGACAGGAGCTAACTATGGCTACACCTTC. This codes for CASSVRTGANYGYTF.

This clonotype was picked up many times. This sequence joins TRBV6-2 or TRBV6-3 and TRBJ1-5, with D unclear. The CDR3 spans 15 residues. V gave up 2 bases and J gave up 1 base, with 9 bases separating them. Germline V gene sequence: CDR1 MNHEY, CDR2 SVGEGT. CDR3 region: CASSYRVWSNQPQHF. CDR3 sequence (DNA): TGTGCCAGCAGTTACAGGGTGTGGAGCAATCAGCCCCAGCATTTT.

The rearrangement uses TRBV28 and TRBJ1-2; D perhaps matches TRBD1 (5 bases). The germline V gene has CDR1 MDHEN and CDR2 SYDVKM. CDR3 length: 16 residues. Trimming cost V 7 bases and J 4 bases, with 22 bases left between them. The CDR3 DNA reads TGTGCCAGCACCGGGCTAGCCCGGGGGATCGCCTATGGCTACACCTTC. Translating gives CASTGLARGIAYGYTF.

V and J are TRBV20-1 and TRBJ1-2; D possibly corresponds to TRBD1 (6 bases). The CDR3 has 11 amino acids. Between the trimmed V and J ends, which lost 6 bases and 10 bases, there was a span of 15 bases. Germline CDR1 reads DFQATT; CDR2 reads SNEGSKA (reference sequence). The CDR3 region is CSATGQPTYTF. DNA of the CDR3: TGCAGTGCCACAGGACAGCCCACCTACACCTTC.

A few counts support this clonotype. The gene calls are TRBV12-3 or TRBV12-4 and TRBJ2-5; the match to TRBD2 covers 8 bases. CDR3 length: 14 residues. V lost 6 bases, J lost 5 bases, and 8 bases stayed unmatched. CDR3 coding DNA: TGTGCCAGCAGCCACCGGGAGGGCGGTGAGACCCAGTACTTC. Translated, it gives CASSHREGGETQYF.

This chain joins TRBV10-3 and TRBJ1-6; D is uncertain. This CDR3 has 13 amino acids. Trimming took off 6 bases at V and 10 bases at J, with 13 bases between the two ends. The V gene's germline CDR1 is ENHRY and CDR2 SYGVKD. DNA of the CDR3: TGTGCCATCAGCCCCTTGGAGGTCTCACCCCTCCACTTT. This gives the protein CAISPLEVSPLHF.

There are a few counts of this clonotype. The V gene is TRBV12-3 or TRBV12-4, the J gene TRBJ2-4; TRBD2 matches 9 bases. V lost 5 bases to trimming and J lost 0 bases; unmatched junction nucleotides: 14. CDR3 length: 19 residues. Here the CDR3 reads CASSASGREGLLAKNIQYF. CDR3 sequence (DNA): TGTGCCAGCAGTGCCTCTGGGCGGGAGGGCCTGCTAGCCAAAAACATTCAGTACTTC.

The table lists this clonotype with many counts. CDR3 amino acids: CASSLLSGRTYEQYF. CDR3 DNA sequence: TGTGCCAGCAGCCTACTTAGCGGGAGGACCTACGAGCAGTACTTC. The chain recombines TRBV12-3 or TRBV12-4 with TRBJ2-7; 10 bases are a match to TRBD2. The CDR3 runs to 15 residues. Germline trimming cut 6 bases from V and 2 bases from J; bases unmatched to any gene: 7.

This clonotype turned up a few times. The chain couples TRBV4-1 to TRBJ1-3; D is ambiguous. The V gene lost 1 base and the J gene lost 0 bases, with 7 bases spanning the gap. This CDR3 comprises 15 residues. The germline V gene encodes CDR1 MGHRA and CDR2 YSYEKL. The CDR3 sequence is CASSQAPTSGNTIYF. DNA for the CDR3: TGCGCCAGCAGCCAAGCCCCAACCTCTGGAAACACCATATATTTT.

This clonotype came up a few times. The rearrangement links TRBV10-3 to TRBJ1-1; no clear D gene. Germline CDR1 is ENHRY and CDR2 is SYGVKD. The CDR3 is 12 amino acids. V was clipped by 4 bases and J by 7 bases, with 10 bases between them. The CDR3 nucleotides read TGTGCCATCAGTGCCTCGGACCTTGAAGCTTTCTTT. It is translated as CAISASDLEAFF.

J is TRBJ1-6 and V is TRBV7-9; D ambiguous. V lost 1 base and J 7 bases, leaving 11 bases between the germline ends. CDR3 length: 15 residues. Germline CDR1 reads SEHNR; CDR2 reads FQNEAQ (reference sequence). The CDR3 coding sequence is TGTGCCAGCAGCTTAGTTGGTGACCTAAATTCACCCCTCCACTTT. It encodes CASSLVGDLNSPLHF.

The chain recombines TRBV5-1 with TRBJ2-4; 7 bases line up with TRBD1. The germline gives CDR1 SGHRS, CDR2 YFSETQ. V trimming: 4 bases; J trimming: 6 bases; junction bases outside the gene matches: 10. The CDR3 length is 15 residues. The CDR3 protein is CASSPGIGGRNIQYF. The CDR3 bases are TGCGCCAGCAGCCCCGGAATAGGGGGCAGAAACATTCAGTACTTC.

The chain joins TRBV30 to TRBJ2-7; unclear D gene. CDR1 GTSNPN and CDR2 SVGIG come from the germline V gene (reference sequence). The V and J ends lost 0 bases and 5 bases respectively, with 14 bases between them. The CDR3 loop spans 14 amino acids. The CDR3 DNA reads as TGTGCCTGGAGTGTACTAATGGGGTACGACGAGCAGTACTTC. Amino acid sequence: CAWSVLMGYDEQYF.